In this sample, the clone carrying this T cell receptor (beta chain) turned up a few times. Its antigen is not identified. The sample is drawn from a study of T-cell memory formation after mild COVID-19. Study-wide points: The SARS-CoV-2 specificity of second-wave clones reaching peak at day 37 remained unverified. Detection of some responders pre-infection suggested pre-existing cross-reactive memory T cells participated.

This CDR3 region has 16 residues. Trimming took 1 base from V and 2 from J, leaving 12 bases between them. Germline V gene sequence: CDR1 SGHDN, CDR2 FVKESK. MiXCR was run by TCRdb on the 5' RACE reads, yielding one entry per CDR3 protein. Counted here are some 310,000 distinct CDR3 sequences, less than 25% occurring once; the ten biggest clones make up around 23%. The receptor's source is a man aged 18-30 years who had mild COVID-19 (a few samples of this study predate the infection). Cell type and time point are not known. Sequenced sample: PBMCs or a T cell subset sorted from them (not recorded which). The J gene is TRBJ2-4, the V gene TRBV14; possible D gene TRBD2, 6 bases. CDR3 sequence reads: CASSQGRVTTKNIQYF. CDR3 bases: TGTGCCAGCAGCCAAGGGAGGGTCACAACCAAAAACATTCAGTACTTC. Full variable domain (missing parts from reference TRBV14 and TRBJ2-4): EAGVTQFPSHSVIEKGQTVTLRCDPISGHDNLYWYRRVMGKEIKFLLHFVKESKQDESGMPNNRFLAERTGGTYSTLKVQPAELEDSGVYFCASSQGRVTTKNIQYFGAGTRLSVL.